Each of the 25 T cell receptor beta chains below was sequenced from the same sample in a study of yellow fever vaccine responses in identical twins. MiXCR, applied by TCRdb to the RT-PCR reads, yields one record per CDR3 protein. The data contain about 1,700 distinct CDR3 sequences, 75% to 90% of them singletons. This sample comprised T cells from blood (PBMCs), unsorted or a sorted subset (not recorded which), obtained before or after yellow fever vaccination (not recorded which). The receptors come from a woman under 30 who received the yellow fever vaccine.

This clonotype was picked up a small number of times. This chain links TRBV6-5 with TRBJ2-7, with 12 bases identical to TRBD2. V shed 2 bases, J shed 5 bases, and the junction held 10 bases outside the gene matches. CDR1 and CDR2 (germline): MNHEY, SVGAGI. CDR3 size: 17 residues. CDR3 amino acids: CASSYIPPTSGSNEQYF. CDR3 nucleotide sequence: TGTGCCAGCAGTTACATCCCCCCGACTAGCGGGAGTAACGAGCAGTACTTC.

In its sample, this clonotype was seen once. This chain joins TRBV15 and TRBJ2-1; TRBD1 matches at 11 bases. Per the germline V gene, CDR1 is LNHNV and CDR2 is YYDKDF (reference sequence). Trimming took 2 bases from V and 7 from J; bases not matched to a gene: 7. The CDR3 consists of 16 residues. DNA of the CDR3: TGTGCCACCAGCAGACTAGGACAGGGGGCGGGAAATGAGCAGTTCTTC. This encodes CATSRLGQGAGNEQFF.

The genes are TRBV11-1 and TRBJ2-1; D is unresolved. The CDR3 totals 16 residues. Germline CDR1 is SGHAT and CDR2 is FQDESV (reference sequence). V was pared by 3 bases and J by 4 bases, with 16 bases between. CDR3 sequence (DNA): TGTGCCAGCAGCTTTGCCGTTATATCTCCTTACAATGAGCAGTTCTTC. Its protein is CASSFAVISPYNEQFF.

V is TRBV4-3 and J is TRBJ2-2; TRBD2 aligns across 10 bases. This CDR3 is built from 20 residues. V shed 0 bases, J shed 2 bases, and the junction held 12 bases outside the gene matches. Germline V gene data show CDR1 as LGHNA and CDR2 as YSLEER. CDR3 residues: CASSQDSGTSAEINTGELFF. CDR3 bases: TGCGCCAGCAGCCAAGACTCCGGGACTAGCGCTGAGATAAACACCGGGGAGCTGTTTTTT.

V gene TRBV6-4 combines with J gene TRBJ2-1; D possibly matches TRBD1 or TRBD2 (6 bases each). V lost 0 bases and J 0 bases, leaving 9 bases between the germline ends. This CDR3 is 16 amino acids long. Germline V gene sequence: CDR1 MRHNA, CDR2 SNTAGT. Here the CDR3 reads CASSDSWGASYNEQFF. The CDR3 DNA sequence: TGTGCCAGCAGTGACTCCTGGGGGGCCTCCTACAATGAGCAGTTCTTC.

The chain joins TRBV10-3 to TRBJ1-1; D is unclear. The CDR3 has 13 amino acids. Germline V lookup: CDR1 ENHRY, CDR2 SYGVKD. V was shortened by 0 bases and J by 8 bases, with 10 bases between the two germline ends. The CDR3 loop reads CAISESRSPEAFF. The CDR3 nucleotides are TGTGCCATCAGTGAGTCTCGCTCCCCCGAAGCTTTCTTT.

The chain links TRBV12-3 or TRBV12-4 to TRBJ2-7; 7 bases are shared with TRBD1. The CDR3 totals 14 residues. Trimming took 5 bases from V and 1 from J; bases not matched to a gene: 5. CDR3 nucleotides: TGTGCCAGCAGTCCCCGGGACAGTTCCTACGAGCAGTACTTC. It codes for CASSPRDSSYEQYF.

The chain combines TRBV4-1 with TRBJ1-6; TRBD1 is a possible D gene (5 bases). Germline V gives CDR1 MGHRA, CDR2 YSYEKL. CDR3 length: 15 residues. Trimming shortened V by 1 base and J by 4 bases, and 8 bases separated the two germline ends. The CDR3 nucleotides are TGCGCCAGCAGCCAAGTGACAGTTTATAATTCACCCCTCCACTTT. Its protein product is CASSQVTVYNSPLHF.

The chain links TRBV6-5 to TRBJ1-1, with 7 bases lining up with TRBD1. The germline V gene encodes CDR1 MNHEY and CDR2 SVGAGI. Trimming at V came to 4 bases and at J to 5 bases, leaving 4 bases not matched to a gene. The CDR3 sequence is 13 residues long. CDR3 sequence (DNA): TGTGCCAGCAGTTGGACAGGACGGACTGAAGCTTTCTTT. Its protein is CASSWTGRTEAFF.

This clonotype was picked up one time. J is TRBJ2-7 and V is TRBV15; D is undetermined. CDR1 and CDR2 (germline): LNHNV, YYDKDF (reference sequence). The CDR3 is 13 amino acids. Trimming shortened V by 1 base and J by 3 bases, and 7 bases separated the two germline ends. The DNA of the CDR3 is TGTGCCACCAGCAGAGGCACACTCTACGAGCAGTACTTC. Its translation is CATSRGTLYEQYF.

This clonotype was detected a few times. The chain is built from TRBV2 and TRBJ2-7; D assignment may be TRBD1 or TRBD2 (5 bases each). The CDR3 sequence is 14 residues long. V was trimmed by 5 bases and J by 2 bases, leaving 13 bases between them. Germline CDR1 reads SNHLY; CDR2 reads FYNNEI. The CDR3 sequence: CASSRGPTAYEQYF. The CDR3, as DNA: TGTGCCAGCAGTAGGGGACCCACCGCCTACGAGCAGTACTTC.

The chain recombines TRBV25-1 with TRBJ2-7; TRBD2 aligns across 7 bases. This CDR3 is built from 15 residues. CDR1 and CDR2 (germline): MGHDK, SYGVNS. The ends lost 6 bases at V and 3 bases at J; junction bases unmatched: 11. CDR3 region: CASSPRSGLSYEQYF. CDR3 DNA: TGTGCCAGCAGCCCAAGGTCGGGACTAAGCTACGAGCAGTACTTC.

With regard to this clonotype: A read error may account for a junction end that differs from germline. The chain recombines TRBV7-3 with TRBJ2-3, with 7 bases that match TRBD2. This CDR3 spans 16 amino acids. Germline lookup yields CDR1 SGHTA and CDR2 FQGTGA. The CDR3 region has the DNA TGTGCCAGCAGCCTAACCTTAGGCGGGAGTGGCGATACGCAGTATTTT. Encoded protein: CASSLTLGGSGDTQYF.

This rearrangement joins TRBV11-2 to TRBJ2-5; possible D gene TRBD1, 6 bases. The CDR3 loop spans 11 amino acids. The ends were cut back, 7 bases at V and 5 bases at J, with 8 bases in the middle. Germline V gene sequence: CDR1 SGHAT, CDR2 FQNNGV. The CDR3 protein is CASKRGETQYF. CDR3 in DNA: TGTGCCAGCAAAAGGGGGGAGACCCAGTACTTC.

This chain connects TRBV29-1 to TRBJ2-1, with D perhaps matching TRBD2 (5 bases). V was trimmed by 3 bases and J by 0 bases, leaving 9 bases between them. Germline-derived CDR1 and CDR2 are SQVTM and ANQGSEA. The CDR3 length is 14 residues. CDR3 sequence: CSVEDWSSYNEQFF. CDR3 bases: TGCAGCGTTGAGGACTGGAGCTCCTACAATGAGCAGTTCTTC.

This chain connects TRBV10-3 to TRBJ1-1; D remains unclear. The V and J ends lost 2 bases and 5 bases respectively, with 9 bases between them. The germline V gene encodes CDR1 ENHRY and CDR2 SYGVKD. This CDR3 has 13 amino acids. The CDR3 spells CAISEQVLTEAFF. In DNA form, the CDR3 reads TGTGCCATCAGTGAGCAGGTGTTAACTGAAGCTTTCTTT.

This chain connects TRBV28 to TRBJ1-4; 8 bases map to TRBD1. With 5 bases clipped from V and 7 bases from J, the junction kept 3 bases outside the gene matches. The CDR3 is made up of 13 amino acids. The germline gives CDR1 MDHEN, CDR2 SYDVKM. CDR3 coding DNA: TGTGCCAGCAGTGGACAGGGACTTGAAAAACTGTTTTTT. This gives the protein CASSGQGLEKLFF.

The chain has TRBV12-3 or TRBV12-4 and TRBJ2-1; D is uncertain. V was pared by 1 base and J by 7 bases, with 5 bases between. The CDR3 runs 12 residues. CDR3 in amino acids: CASSLGFNEQFF. The CDR3 nucleotides read TGTGCCAGCAGTTTAGGCTTTAATGAGCAGTTCTTC.

V and J are TRBV12-1 and TRBJ1-2. TRBV12-1 is deemed a pseudogene. This CDR3 has 14 residues. CDR3 coding DNA: TGTGCCAGCAGCTTTGAAGCAGACTTCTATGGCTACACCTTC. Its translation is CASSFEADFYGYTF.

The chain links TRBV6-5 to TRBJ1-1; D is perhaps TRBD1 (5 bases). The CDR3 is made up of 14 amino acids. CDR1 and CDR2 from the germline V gene are MNHEY and SVGAGI. Trimming pared 0 bases from V and 5 bases from J, leaving 10 bases between. The CDR3 is CASSYSKGVTEAFF. CDR3 nucleotide sequence: TGTGCCAGCAGTTACTCGAAAGGGGTAACTGAAGCTTTCTTT.

The chain carries TRBV10-1 and TRBJ1-1; D not certain. From germline, CDR1 is WNHNN and CDR2 SYGVQD (reference sequence). The CDR3 length is 17 residues. The V end lost 9 bases, the J end lost 1 base, and 24 bases lay between the germline ends. The CDR3 here is CASQGFGPVGQNTEAFF. The CDR3 DNA follows: TGCGCCAGTCAAGGTTTCGGCCCCGTCGGCCAGAACACTGAAGCTTTCTTT.

V and J are TRBV11-1 and TRBJ2-3, with TRBD2 matching over 7 bases. Germline assignment: CDR1 SGHAT and CDR2 FQDESV (reference sequence). V dropped 2 bases and J dropped 0; count of bases not matched to a gene: 5. CDR3 size: 16 residues. The CDR3: CASSLKAGDSTDTQYF. CDR3 bases: TGTGCCAGCAGCTTAAAGGCGGGAGACAGCACAGATACGCAGTATTTT.

The V and J genes are TRBV4-3 and TRBJ1-2; unclear D gene. V gave up 2 bases and J gave up 5 bases, with 15 bases separating them. Germline V gene lookup returns CDR1 LGHNA and CDR2 YSLEER. CDR3 length: 15 amino acids. The DNA of the CDR3 is TGCGCCAGCAGCCAATCCTCGACGGACTGGTATGGCTACACCTTC. It is translated as CASSQSSTDWYGYTF.

The V and J genes are TRBV30 and TRBJ1-2; TRBD1 might be the D (5 bases). The length of the CDR3 is 13 residues. V was shortened by 0 bases and J by 1 base, with 6 bases between the two germline ends. From germline, CDR1 is GTSNPN and CDR2 SVGIG (reference sequence). Here the CDR3 reads CAWSVGHNYGYTF. Here the CDR3 DNA reads TGTGCCTGGAGTGTAGGACATAACTATGGCTACACCTTC.

Details on this clonotype: The junction and the germline gene differ at one end; a read error may be behind it. The J gene is TRBJ1-5, the V gene TRBV10-3, with D possibly matching TRBD1 (6 bases). The CDR3 runs to 16 residues. Germline CDR1 and CDR2: ENHRY and SYGVKD. The CDR3 DNA sequence: TGTGCCATCAGTGAGTCTCGGGTAGGGGGGAATCAGTCCCAGCATTTT. It codes for CAISESRVGGNQSQHF.